This passage covers 18 T cell receptor beta chains from one sample sequenced in a study of blood T cells in healthy people across ages. Through a sample-barcoded 5' primer and a J-beta primer mix, a second PCR was run for 7 to 11 cycles. MiXCR, run by TCRdb on the 5' RACE reads, gives a single entry per CDR3 protein. The sample has around 800,000 distinct CDR3 sequences, roughly 25% seen once. This same sample was also part of a study on T cells of mothers and their children.

The sample consisted of blood. These receptors were obtained from a boy younger than 18 in good health.

The CDR3 protein is CASSYSNGAKNIQYF. The CDR3 nucleotides are TGTGCCAGCAGTTACTCGAATGGAGCCAAAAACATTCAGTACTTC. The gene calls are TRBV6-6 and TRBJ2-4; no definite D call. The germline CDR1 and CDR2 sequences are MNHNY and SVGAGI (reference sequence). The CDR3 totals 15 residues. The V gene lost 0 bases and the J gene lost 0 bases, with 6 bases spanning the gap.

The chain joins TRBV25-1 to TRBJ2-5; TRBD2 might be the D (7 bases). TRBJ2-1 matches the DNA end more closely, so the J call is doubtful. The CDR3 length is 13 residues. Germline loops: CDR1 MGHDK, CDR2 SYGVNS. This chain's CDR3 is CASSDGGANEQFF. The CDR3 region has the DNA TGTGCCAGCAGTGATGGGGGGGCCAATGAGCAGTTCTTC.

This clonotype was picked up a small number of times. The V and J genes are TRBV19 and TRBJ2-1; 12 bases are a match to TRBD2. The CDR3 runs 15 residues. Germline values: CDR1 LNHDA, CDR2 SQIVND (reference sequence). Unmatched junction bases numbered 6, after V lost 5 bases and J lost 7 bases. CDR3 DNA: TGTGCCAGTAGTCAACCGGGACTAGCGGGTAATGAGCAGTTCTTC. This encodes CASSQPGLAGNEQFF.

This clonotype was picked up a small number of times. The rearrangement uses TRBV6-1 and TRBJ2-1, with 10 bases aligning to TRBD1. Judging by the DNA end, TRBJ2-5 fits better; the J call may be wrong. Germline assignment: CDR1 MNHNS and CDR2 SASEGT. This CDR3 is 17 amino acids long. As DNA, the CDR3 is TGTGCCAGCAGCCGCCCGGGACAGGGGAAGGTTGGCGAGACCCAGTACTTC. It is translated as CASSRPGQGKVGETQYF.

The table lists this clonotype with a few counts. The V gene is TRBV28, the J gene TRBJ2-5; D gene ambiguous. V was cut by 5 bases and J by 4 bases, with 11 bases left in between. The CDR3 is 13 residues long. Germline-derived CDR1 and CDR2 are MDHEN and SYDVKM. DNA of the CDR3: TGTGCCAGCAGTCATAGTTACGCAGAGACCCAGTACTTC. As protein: CASSHSYAETQYF. Looking up the rest from reference TRBV28 and TRBJ2-5 gives the full variable domain: DVKVTQSSRYLVKRTGEKVFLECVQDMDHENMFWYRQDPGLGLRLIYFSYDVKMKEKGDIPEGYSVSREKKERFSLILESASTNQTSMYLCASSHSYAETQYFGPGTRLLVL.

This clonotype was recorded many times. V and J are TRBV5-4 and TRBJ1-4, with 9 nucleotides matching TRBD1. The V segment lost 2 bases and the J segment 8 bases; nucleotides outside the gene matches: 4. The CDR3 runs 14 residues. Per the germline V gene, CDR1 is SGHNT and CDR2 is YYREEE (reference sequence). The CDR3 DNA is TGTGCCAGCAGCTTACAGGGGGCTTTGGAAAAACTGTTTTTT. This sequence encodes CASSLQGALEKLFF. The variable domain in full, completed from reference TRBV5-4 and TRBJ1-4, reads ETGVTQSPTHLIKTRGQQVTLRCSSQSGHNTVSWYQQALGQGPQFIFQYYREEENGRGNFPPRFSGLQFPNYSSELNVNALELDDSALYLCASSLQGALEKLFFGSGTQLSVL.

Only a few counts were recorded for this clonotype. The chain is built from TRBV30 and TRBJ2-5; no definite D call. The germline gives CDR1 GTSNPN, CDR2 SVGIG (reference sequence). Trimming removed 0 bases at V and 5 bases at J, with 10 bases between. There are 13 residues in the CDR3. CDR3 in DNA: TGTGCCTGGAGTGTAAAAGGAGAGGAGACCCAGTACTTC. This gives the protein CAWSVKGEETQYF.

This clonotype was counted only a few times. V usage is TRBV6-1 and J usage is TRBJ1-4; D is ambiguous. Deletions cut 2 bases from V and 7 bases from J, with 17 bases between. CDR1 and CDR2 from the germline V gene are MNHNS and SASEGT. The CDR3 sequence is 16 residues long. DNA for the CDR3: TGTGCCAGCAGTGAAAGGGTGGAGGGTATCTTTGAAAAACTGTTTTTT. Protein product: CASSERVEGIFEKLFF.

The table lists this clonotype with a few counts. The rearrangement uses TRBV6-5 and TRBJ2-7, with a tentative D call TRBD1 (5 bases). Trimming took 6 bases from V and 2 from J, leaving 14 bases between them. Germline loops: CDR1 MNHEY, CDR2 SVGAGI. This CDR3 region has 14 residues. The CDR3 reads CASSKAGIAYEQYF. In DNA, the CDR3 is TGTGCCAGCAGCAAGGCAGGGATCGCCTACGAGCAGTACTTC.

The gene calls are TRBV5-5 and TRBJ2-3, with TRBD1 matching 7 bases. The CDR3 is 13 residues long. The V gene end was trimmed by 2 bases and the J gene end by 14 bases; junction bases not matched to a gene: 11. The V gene's germline CDR1 is SGHKS and CDR2 YYEKEE (reference sequence). CDR3 coding DNA: TGTGCCAGCAGCTTTGGGACAGCCGTCCCAAGGTATTTT. It encodes CASSFGTAVPRYF.

The V and J genes are TRBV27 and TRBJ2-5, with TRBD2 matching over 14 bases. V dropped 5 bases and J dropped 4; count of bases not matched to a gene: 6. The germline V gene has CDR1 MNHEY and CDR2 SMNVEV (reference sequence). The CDR3 runs to 16 residues. DNA for the CDR3: TGTGCCAGCAGTATCTTGACTAGCGGGGGGGCAGAGACCCAGTACTTC. Its protein product is CASSILTSGGAETQYF.

In its sample, this clonotype was seen a few times. The V gene is TRBV6-5, the J gene TRBJ2-5; either TRBD1 or TRBD2 may fit D (5 bases each). Germline V gene data show CDR1 as MNHEY and CDR2 as SVGAGI. Trimming left V 4 bases short and J 6 bases short, with 12 bases between. This CDR3 region has 13 residues. The CDR3: CASSWDGRKTQYF. The CDR3 nucleotides read TGTGCCAGCAGTTGGGACGGACGGAAGACCCAGTACTTC.

This chain uses TRBV18 with TRBJ2-7; 8 positions match TRBD1. V gave up 3 bases and J gave up 6 bases; unmatched junction bases: 4. The CDR3 has 13 residues. The germline gives CDR1 KGHSH, CDR2 LQKENI. CDR3 in amino acids: CASSPEQGGEQYF. For the CDR3, the DNA is TGTGCCAGCTCACCGGAACAGGGGGGCGAGCAGTACTTC.

This clonotype has a single count. The rearrangement joins TRBV27 to TRBJ2-7, with TRBD2 identical over 9 bases. The CDR3 length is 15 residues. Trimming took 4 bases from V and 3 from J; bases not matched to a gene: 7. Germline assignment: CDR1 MNHEY and CDR2 SMNVEV (reference sequence). This chain's CDR3 is CASSSGTSLYYEQYF. As DNA, the CDR3 is TGTGCCAGCAGTTCCGGGACTAGCCTCTACTACGAGCAGTACTTC.

The J gene is TRBJ2-1, the V gene TRBV2, with D perhaps matching TRBD1 (5 bases). This CDR3 contains 11 residues. Trimming took 7 bases from V and 10 from J, leaving 11 bases between them. Germline V lookup: CDR1 SNHLY, CDR2 FYNNEI. The CDR3 here is CASKGATEQFF. CDR3 coding DNA: TGTGCCAGCAAAGGGGCTACCGAGCAGTTCTTC.

This clonotype was seen a handful of times. This chain connects TRBV6-6 to TRBJ2-1; TRBD2 matches 8 bases. CDR3 length equals 12 residues. From germline, CDR1 is MNHNY and CDR2 SVGAGI (reference sequence). Here the CDR3 DNA reads TGTGCAACTAGCGGCGTTTACAATGAGCAGTTCTTC. Residues: CATSGVYNEQFF.

The rearrangement joins TRBV28 to TRBJ2-1, with D perhaps given as TRBD1 or TRBD2 (6 bases each). Germline V lookup: CDR1 MDHEN, CDR2 SYDVKM. The CDR3 has 13 amino acids. V was pared by 4 bases and J by 8 bases, with 12 bases between. The CDR3 sequence is CASSSPGADEQFF. The DNA for the CDR3 is TGTGCCAGCAGTTCCCCGGGGGCTGATGAGCAGTTCTTC.

This clonotype was observed a few times. The chain employs TRBV4-2 and TRBJ2-5; 7 positions agree with TRBD2. After removal of 4 bases from V and 2 bases from J, the junction contained 10 bases not matched to a gene. The germline gives CDR1 LGHNA, CDR2 YNFKEQ. The CDR3 consists of 16 residues. The CDR3: CASSPLKLGGQETQYF. The DNA for the CDR3 is TGTGCCAGCAGCCCCCTGAAATTGGGGGGGCAAGAGACCCAGTACTTC.